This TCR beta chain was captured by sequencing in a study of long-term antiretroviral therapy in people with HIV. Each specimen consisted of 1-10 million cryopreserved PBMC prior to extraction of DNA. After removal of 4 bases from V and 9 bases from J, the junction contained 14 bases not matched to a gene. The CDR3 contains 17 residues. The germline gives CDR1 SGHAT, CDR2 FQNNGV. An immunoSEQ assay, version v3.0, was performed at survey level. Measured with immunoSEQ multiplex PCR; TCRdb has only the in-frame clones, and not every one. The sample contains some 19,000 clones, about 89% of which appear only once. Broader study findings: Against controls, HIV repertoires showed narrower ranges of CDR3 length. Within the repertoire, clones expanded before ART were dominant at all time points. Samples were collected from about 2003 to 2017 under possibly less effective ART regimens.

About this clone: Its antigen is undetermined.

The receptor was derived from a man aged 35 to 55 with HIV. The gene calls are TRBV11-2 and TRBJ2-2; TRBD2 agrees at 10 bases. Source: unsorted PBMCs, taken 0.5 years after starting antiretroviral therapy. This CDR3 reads CASSSLLASGGHRELFF. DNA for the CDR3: TGTGCCAGCAGCTCCCTCCTCGCTAGCGGGGGACACCGGGAGCTGTTTTTT.